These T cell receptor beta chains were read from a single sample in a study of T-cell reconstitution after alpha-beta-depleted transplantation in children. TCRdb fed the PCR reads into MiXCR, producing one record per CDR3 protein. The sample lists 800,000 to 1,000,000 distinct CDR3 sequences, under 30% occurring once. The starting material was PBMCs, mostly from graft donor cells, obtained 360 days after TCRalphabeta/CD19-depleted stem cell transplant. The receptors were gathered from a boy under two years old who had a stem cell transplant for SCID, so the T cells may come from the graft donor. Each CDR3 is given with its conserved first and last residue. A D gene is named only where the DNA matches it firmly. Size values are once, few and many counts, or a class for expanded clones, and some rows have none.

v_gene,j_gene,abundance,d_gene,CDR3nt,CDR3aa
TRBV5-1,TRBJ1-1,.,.,TGCGCCAGCAGCTCGGAGACTCGGTTGCCGAACACTGAAGCTTTCTTT,CASSSETRLPNTEAFF
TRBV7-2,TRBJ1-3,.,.,TGTGCCAGCAGCTTAGCGTCCTCGACAGAAGCCTTCTTCTCTGGAAACACCATATATTTT,CASSLASSTEAFFSGNTIYF
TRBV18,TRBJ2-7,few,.,TGTGCCAGCTCACCTCCGGACAGATACGAGCAGTACTTC,CASSPPDRYEQYF
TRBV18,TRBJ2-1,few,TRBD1,TGTGCCAGCTCACAAAGACAGGGAATAGTCGATGAGCAGTTCTTC,CASSQRQGIVDEQFF
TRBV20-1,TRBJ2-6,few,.,TGCAGTGCTAGAGATCCCGGGGAAGGTAACTCTGGGGCCAACGTCCTGACTTTC,CSARDPGEGNSGANVLTF
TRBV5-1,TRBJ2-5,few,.,TGCGCCAGCAGCTTTAGTGGGAGAATCCAAGAGACCCAGTACTTC,CASSFSGRIQETQYF
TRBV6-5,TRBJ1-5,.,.,TGTGCCAGCAGTTACTCGATAGGGGGGGACCCCAATCAGCCCCAGCATTTT,CASSYSIGGDPNQPQHF
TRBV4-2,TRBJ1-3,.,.,TGTGCCAGCAGCCCTCAGTCCCTACAGGGATACATTGGAAACACCATATATTTT,CASSPQSLQGYIGNTIYF
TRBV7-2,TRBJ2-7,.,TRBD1,TGTGCCAGCAGCCCTCGGACAGGGTTTCACGAGCAGTACTTC,CASSPRTGFHEQYF
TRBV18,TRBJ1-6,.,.,TGTGCCAGCTCAGCACGAGGGGAGGGTCCCCTCCACTTT,CASSARGEGPLHF
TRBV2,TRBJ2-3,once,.,TGTGCCAGCAGTGAAGTTCTTGCATTTAGCACAGATACGCAGTATTTT,CASSEVLAFSTDTQYF
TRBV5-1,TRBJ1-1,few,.,TGCGCCAGCAGCTTGGCAGGGTTTGGGGCTGAAGCTTTCTTT,CASSLAGFGAEAFF
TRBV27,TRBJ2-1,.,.,TGTGCCAGCAGACGCGACAGGGAGCAGTTCTTC,CASRRDREQFF
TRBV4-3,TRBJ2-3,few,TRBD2,TGCGCCAGCAGCCCGGGGGGATGGGATACGCAGTATTTT,CASSPGGWDTQYF
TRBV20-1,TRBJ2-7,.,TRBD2,TGCAGTGCGCAACCGGGACTAGTCTCCTACGAGCAGTACTTC,CSAQPGLVSYEQYF
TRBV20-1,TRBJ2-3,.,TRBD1,TGCAGTGCTATAGGACAGGTCGGCACAGATACGCAGTATTTT,CSAIGQVGTDTQYF
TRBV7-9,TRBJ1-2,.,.,TGTGCCAGCAGCATCCAGGTCCCCTTCTATGGCTACACCTTC,CASSIQVPFYGYTF
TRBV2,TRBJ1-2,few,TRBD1,TGTGCCAGCAGTGGCCCCCGACAGGGTAACTATGGCTACACCTTC,CASSGPRQGNYGYTF
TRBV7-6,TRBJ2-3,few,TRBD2,TGTGCCAGCAGCCTCAGACTAGCGGGGGCCTATACGCAGTATTTT,CASSLRLAGAYTQYF
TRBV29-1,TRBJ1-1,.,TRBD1,TGCAGCGTTGTACAGGGGAGGATGAACACTGAAGCTTTCTTT,CSVVQGRMNTEAFF
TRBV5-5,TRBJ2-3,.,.,TGTGCCAGCAGCCTGACAGTTACTTCTAGCACAGATACGCAGTATTTT,CASSLTVTSSTDTQYF
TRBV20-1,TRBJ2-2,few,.,TGCAGTGCTAGAGATCCTGGGGAGCTGGGCGGGGAGCTGTTTTTT,CSARDPGELGGELFF
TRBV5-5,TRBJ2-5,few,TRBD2,TGTGCCAGCAGCCTTACCCCTAGCGGGGGGGCCAGAGAGACCCAGTACTTC,CASSLTPSGGARETQYF
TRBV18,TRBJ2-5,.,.,TGTGCCAGCTCACTACTCAGGGACCAGGAGACCCAGTACTTC,CASSLLRDQETQYF
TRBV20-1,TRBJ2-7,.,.,TGCAGTGCTAGAGGGCCCCTCATCTACGAGCAGTACTTC,CSARGPLIYEQYF
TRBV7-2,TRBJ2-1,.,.,TGTGCCAGCAGCTTAGTCGGAGTTCTTGAGCAGTTCTTC,CASSLVGVLEQFF
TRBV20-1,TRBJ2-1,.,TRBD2,TGCAGTGCTCCAGAACTAGCGGGGGGGTACAATGAGCAGTTCTTC,CSAPELAGGYNEQFF
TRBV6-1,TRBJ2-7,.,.,TGTGCCAGCAGCGAAGGCAGGGTTCGCCCCTACGAGCAGTACTTC,CASSEGRVRPYEQYF
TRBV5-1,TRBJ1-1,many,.,TGTGCCAGCAGCTCCCAAGGCACTGAAGCTTTCTTT,CASSSQGTEAFF
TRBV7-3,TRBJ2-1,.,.,TGTGCCAGCAGCTCCCTACAAAATGAGCAGTTCTTC,CASSSLQNEQFF
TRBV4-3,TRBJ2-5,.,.,TGCGCCAGCAGCCAGTCCGCCATGGGGACCCAGTACTTC,CASSQSAMGTQYF
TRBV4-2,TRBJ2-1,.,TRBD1,TGTGCCAGCAGCCAACCCGGGACAGGGCAGGGCGATGAGCAGTTCTTC,CASSQPGTGQGDEQFF
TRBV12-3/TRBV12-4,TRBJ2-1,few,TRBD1,TGTGCCAGCAGGGGACAGGGGCACAATGAGCAGTTCTTC,CASRGQGHNEQFF
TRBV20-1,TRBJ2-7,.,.,TGCAGTGCTAACGGCGCAGGCAGCCTCGCACTTAGCTCCTACGAGCAGTACTTC,CSANGAGSLALSSYEQYF
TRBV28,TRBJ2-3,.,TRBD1,TGTGCCAGCAGTTCGGTCGGAAGTGGGACAGGGGCCCCAGATACGCAGTATTTT,CASSSVGSGTGAPDTQYF
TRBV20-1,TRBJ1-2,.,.,TGCAGTGCCAGACGGACGGAGAACTATGGCTACACCTTC,CSARRTENYGYTF
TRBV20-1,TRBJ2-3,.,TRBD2,TGCAGTGCTAGAGAGGGCGGGGGGGCAATAGATACGCAGTATTTT,CSAREGGGAIDTQYF
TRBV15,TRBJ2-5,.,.,TGTGCCACCAGCAGGCCTCTCGGACAAGAGACCCAGTACTTC,CATSRPLGQETQYF
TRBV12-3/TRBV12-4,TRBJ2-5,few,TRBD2,TGTGCCAGCAGTCCCACCGGGACTAGCGGGGGGGGTCAAGAGACCCAGTACTTC,CASSPTGTSGGGQETQYF
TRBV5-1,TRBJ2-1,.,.,TGCGCCAGCAGTCACCAAACCGGGGTCCGGAACGATGAGCAGTTCTTC,CASSHQTGVRNDEQFF
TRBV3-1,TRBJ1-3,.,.,TGTGCCAGCAGCCAAGAACGAGGTATTGGAAACACCATATATTTT,CASSQERGIGNTIYF
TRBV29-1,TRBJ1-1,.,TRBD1,TGCAGCGTTAAGGGGCAGGGGGCGAGCACTGAAGCTTTCTTT,CSVKGQGASTEAFF
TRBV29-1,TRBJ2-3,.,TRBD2,TGCAGCATCTCCCCTAGCGGGGGGGGCTATACGCAGTATTTT,CSISPSGGGYTQYF
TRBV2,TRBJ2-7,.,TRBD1,TGTGCCAGCAGTGAAGCTGTTGGGACAGGGCGAAACTACGAGCAGTACTTC,CASSEAVGTGRNYEQYF
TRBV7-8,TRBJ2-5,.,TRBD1,TGTGCCAGCAGCGCGACCGGGACAGGAGAGACCCAGTACTTC,CASSATGTGETQYF
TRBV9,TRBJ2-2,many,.,TGTGCCAGCAGCGAAGGTAGCGAGCTGTTTTTT,CASSEGSELFF
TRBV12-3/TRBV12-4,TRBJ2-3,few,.,TGTGCCAGCAGGGGAGGACAGCTTGACACAGATACGCAGTATTTT,CASRGGQLDTDTQYF
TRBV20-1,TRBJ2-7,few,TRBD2,TGCAGTGCCGGACCGAGCGGGAGGACCTACGAGCAGTACTTC,CSAGPSGRTYEQYF
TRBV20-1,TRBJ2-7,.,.,TGCAGTGCCGGGTCCCTGAGCTCCTACGAGCAGTACTTC,CSAGSLSSYEQYF
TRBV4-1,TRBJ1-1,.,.,TGCGCCAGCAGCCAAGATCTTTTACAGGGACCCGAAGCTTTCTTT,CASSQDLLQGPEAFF
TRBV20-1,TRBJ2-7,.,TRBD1,TGCAGTGCTTTGGACAGGGTCAAACCCTACGAGCAGTACTTC,CSALDRVKPYEQYF
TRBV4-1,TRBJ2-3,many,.,TGCGCCAGCAGCCAAGAAAAAGGGCAAGCGGTGGGCACAGATACGCAGTATTTT,CASSQEKGQAVGTDTQYF
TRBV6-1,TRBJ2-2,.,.,TGTGCCAGCGTTCTGGGAACCGGGGAGCTGTTTTTT,CASVLGTGELFF
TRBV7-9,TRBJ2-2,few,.,TGTGCCAGCGAAACCCTTACTGCTCCCGGGGAGCTGTTTTTT,CASETLTAPGELFF
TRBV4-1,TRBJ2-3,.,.,TGCGCCAGCAGCCAAGATCCGGGTAGCACAGATACGCAGTATTTT,CASSQDPGSTDTQYF